This TCR beta chain was retrieved from a study of Tregs in tolerant kidney transplant recipients. Germline assignment: CDR1 MDHEN and CDR2 SYDVKM. Trimming pared 0 bases from V and 4 bases from J, leaving 9 bases between. The CDR3 is made up of 14 amino acids. Assay: immunoSEQ multiplex PCR; the TCRdb copy retains only in-frame clones and omits some. Among more than 60,000 clones listed, roughly 85% were seen once. An overnight rest at 37°C with about 220 IU/ml IL-2 preceded regulatory T cell sorting from thawed PBMCs. The sequence derives from a human donor who received a combined kidney and bone marrow transplant. Here the sequenced sample was Tregs from blood, taken before the transplant. V is TRBV28 and J is TRBJ1-1, with D maybe TRBD1 (5 bases). DNA for the CDR3: TGTGCCAGCAGTTTATGGCAAGGGACCACTGAAGCTTTCTTT. This translates into CASSLWQGTTEAFF.